This TCR beta chain emerged from a study of blood T cell repertoires in COVID-19. The CDR3 consists of 15 residues. In germline, CDR1 is KGHDR, CDR2 SFDVKD. The junction had 7 bases not matched to a gene; V was cut back by 4 bases and J by 8 bases. Method: immunoSEQ multiplex PCR; TCRdb's copy keeps in-frame clones and lacks some. The table has almost 250,000 clones, around 84% seen once. The chain combines TRBV24-1 with TRBJ1-4; TRBD1 agrees at 9 bases. The receptor was derived from a woman between 50 and 59 years old who had recovered from COVID-19. The sample was PBMCs or T cells enriched from blood (not recorded which). The DNA of the CDR3 is TGTGCCACCAGTGAGGCCGGGACAGGGAGCGAAAAACTGTTTTTT. Translation gives CATSEAGTGSEKLFF.